Listed here are 31 T cell receptor beta chains from one sample, sequenced in a study of CD8 T cells in Susac syndrome. Reverse transcription of about 0.5 to 1 ug RNA used random hexamers. Each CDR3 protein is one row after TCRdb ran MiXCR on the immunoSEQ multiplex PCR reads. Here the sample spans 100,000 to 150,000 distinct CDR3 sequences, around 94% being singletons. The sequenced material came from CD8+ T cells from PBMCs. Every receptor here comes from a human donor with Susac syndrome.

The V gene is TRBV9, the J gene TRBJ2-3, with unresolved D. The germline CDR1 and CDR2 sequences are SGDLS and YYNGEE. CDR3 size: 15 residues. Trimming pared 2 bases from V and 1 base from J, leaving 11 bases between. The CDR3 region is CASSVTDAGTDTQYF. CDR3 sequence (DNA): TGTGCCAGCAGCGTGACGGACGCAGGCACAGATACGCAGTATTTT.

The J gene is TRBJ1-2, the V gene TRBV12-3 or TRBV12-4; 7 nucleotides line up with TRBD1. Trimming cost V 3 bases and J 4 bases; bases outside gene matches: 8. The CDR3 spans 15 residues. The CDR3 spells CASSLGDSSFYGYTF. CDR3 DNA: TGTGCCAGCAGTTTGGGGGACAGCAGTTTCTATGGCTACACCTTC.

V usage is TRBV15 and J usage is TRBJ1-1, with TRBD1 as a possible D gene (5 bases). Between the trimmed V and J ends, which lost 1 base and 2 bases, there was a span of 11 bases. CDR3 size: 15 residues. Per germline, CDR1 LNHNV and CDR2 YYDKDF (reference sequence). The DNA for the CDR3 is TGTGCCACCAGCAGAGGGAAACAGGCCAACACTGAAGCTTTCTTT. Translated: CATSRGKQANTEAFF. The whole variable domain, remainder taken from reference TRBV15 and TRBJ1-1, is DAMVIQNPRYQVTQFGKPVTLSCSQTLNHNVMYWYQQKSSQAPKLLFHYYDKDFNNEADTPDNFQSRRPNTSFCFLDIRSPGLGDTAMYLCATSRGKQANTEAFFGQGTRLTVV.

The chain has TRBV6-1 and TRBJ2-3; TRBD2 aligns across 10 bases. From germline, CDR1 is MNHNS and CDR2 SASEGT. V gave up 0 bases and J gave up 2 bases; unmatched junction bases: 8. This CDR3 region has 18 residues. The CDR3, as DNA: TGTGCCAGCAGTGAAGCGGGAGTAGCGGGGGGCAACACAGATACGCAGTATTTT. Translation gives CASSEAGVAGGNTDTQYF.

This chain uses TRBV5-4 with TRBJ2-7, with D possibly being TRBD2 (6 bases). This CDR3 is 13 amino acids long. Trimming took off 7 bases at V and 1 base at J, with 12 bases between the two ends. Germline lookup yields CDR1 SGHNT and CDR2 YYREEE (reference sequence). The CDR3 loop is CASRPGESYEQYF. The CDR3 DNA reads as TGTGCCAGCCGGCCGGGAGAATCCTACGAGCAGTACTTC.

The rearrangement links TRBV4-3 to TRBJ2-1; TRBD2 aligns across 8 bases. This CDR3 region has 17 residues. Looked up from germline, CDR1 is LGHNA and CDR2 is YSLEER. The V segment lost 1 base and the J segment 5 bases; nucleotides outside the gene matches: 10. CDR3 coding DNA: TGCGCCAGCAGCCAAGTCCTCCTAGCGGGTACTGACAATGAGCAGTTCTTC. Translated, it gives CASSQVLLAGTDNEQFF.

The chain employs TRBV6-5 and TRBJ1-1; D remains unclear. Germline loops: CDR1 MNHEY, CDR2 SVGAGI. Deletions cut 4 bases from V and 1 base from J, with 10 bases between. CDR3 length: 14 amino acids. The CDR3, as DNA: TGTGCCAGCAGTTGGACTGAGGGGAACACTGAAGCTTTCTTT. This gives the protein CASSWTEGNTEAFF.

This chain connects TRBV27 to TRBJ2-7, with D hard to call. Germline CDR1 reads MNHEY; CDR2 reads SMNVEV (reference sequence). The V gene lost 0 bases and the J gene lost 3 bases, with 15 bases spanning the gap. The CDR3 is made up of 16 amino acids. CDR3: CASSLSPAPWLYEQYF. CDR3 nucleotide sequence: TGTGCCAGCAGTTTATCCCCGGCACCCTGGCTCTACGAGCAGTACTTC.

The chain combines TRBV7-8 with TRBJ1-5; 8 bases map to TRBD1. Germline loops: CDR1 SGHVS, CDR2 FQNEAQ. With 5 bases clipped from V and 6 bases from J, the junction kept 12 bases outside the gene matches. The CDR3 length is 16 residues. In DNA, the CDR3 is TGTGCCAGCAGCCCCCCTGGACAGGGAGGGTTTCAGCCCCAGCATTTT. It translates to CASSPPGQGGFQPQHF.

V gene TRBV30 combines with J gene TRBJ1-5; 9 nucleotides match TRBD1. Trimming cost V 0 bases and J 7 bases; bases outside gene matches: 4. CDR1 is GTSNPN and CDR2 is SVGIG in the germline V gene (reference sequence). The CDR3 totals 14 residues. The CDR3 nucleotides read TGTGCCTGGAGTGTGGGGACAGGGAGCCAGCCCCAGCATTTT. It yields the protein CAWSVGTGSQPQHF.

The chain links TRBV9 to TRBJ2-5; 7 bases map to TRBD1. This CDR3 region has 13 residues. CDR1 and CDR2 from the germline V gene are SGDLS and YYNGEE. V gave up 3 bases and J gave up 1 base; unmatched junction bases: 0. DNA for the CDR3: TGTGCCAGCAGCGGGGACAGCCAAGAGACCCAGTACTTC. Translating gives CASSGDSQETQYF.

The rearrangement links TRBV7-9 to TRBJ2-2, with D tentatively TRBD2 (5 bases). The CDR3 totals 16 residues. In germline, CDR1 is SEHNR, CDR2 FQNEAQ (reference sequence). The V end was cut by 2 bases, the J end by 6 bases, with 16 bases between. The CDR3 coding sequence is TGTGCCAGCAGCTTACCGGTCGGGCTAGCTCCCGGGGAGCTGTTTTTT. Translation gives CASSLPVGLAPGELFF.

The rearrangement links TRBV5-1 to TRBJ1-2; no clear D gene. CDR3 length: 14 residues. The V gene lost 0 bases and the J gene lost 6 bases, with 12 bases spanning the gap. The germline gives CDR1 SGHRS, CDR2 YFSETQ. The CDR3 DNA sequence: TGCGCCAGCAGCTTGGCTGTCGCGGGAGATGGCTACACCTTC. Protein: CASSLAVAGDGYTF.

The chain is built from TRBV15 and TRBJ2-1; D is possibly TRBD2 (6 bases). This CDR3 is 16 amino acids long. Trimming shortened V by 2 bases and J by 4 bases, and 15 bases separated the two germline ends. CDR1 is LNHNV and CDR2 is YYDKDF in the germline V gene (reference sequence). DNA of the CDR3: TGTGCCACCAGCAGACCTACTAGCAGACAATACAATGAGCAGTTCTTC. Translation: CATSRPTSRQYNEQFF.

The J gene is TRBJ2-1, the V gene TRBV5-6, with D hard to call. V gave up 4 bases and J gave up 7 bases, with 12 bases separating them. The CDR3 has 13 residues. Germline loops: CDR1 SGHDT, CDR2 YYEEEE. The CDR3 coding sequence is TGTGCCAGCAGCCAGTGGGCGTGGAATGAGCAGTTCTTC. Translated: CASSQWAWNEQFF. The full variable domain, with the rest looked up from reference TRBV5-6 and TRBJ2-1, is DAGVTQSPTHLIKTRGQQVTLRCSPKSGHDTVSWYQQALGQGPQFIFQYYEEEERQRGNFPDRFSGHQFPNYSSELNVNALLLGDSALYLCASSQWAWNEQFFGPGTRLTVL.

The chain uses TRBV15 and TRBJ1-1; D not resolved. CDR1 and CDR2 from the germline V gene are LNHNV and YYDKDF (reference sequence). V was shortened by 0 bases and J by 1 base, with 9 bases between the two germline ends. The CDR3 is 15 amino acids. For the CDR3, the DNA is TGTGCCACCAGCAGAGATTTTTCGGCGAACACTGAAGCTTTCTTT. It codes for CATSRDFSANTEAFF.

The J gene is TRBJ2-1, the V gene TRBV4-3; D may be TRBD2 (5 bases). CDR1 and CDR2 (germline): LGHNA, YSLEER. The CDR3 sequence is 16 residues long. Trimming removed 0 bases at V and 0 bases at J, with 9 bases between. In DNA form, the CDR3 reads TGCGCCAGCAGCCAAGATACAGCGGACTCCTACAATGAGCAGTTCTTC. This codes for CASSQDTADSYNEQFF.

The chain has TRBV4-2 and TRBJ2-3; D not certain. The CDR3 contains 16 residues. Trimming cost V 0 bases and J 1 base, with 11 bases left between them. Germline V gives CDR1 LGHNA, CDR2 YNFKEQ. Here the CDR3 reads CASSQDWGDRTDTQYF. DNA of the CDR3: TGTGCCAGCAGCCAAGACTGGGGTGATCGCACAGATACGCAGTATTTT.

This rearrangement joins TRBV29-1 to TRBJ1-1; D ambiguous. This CDR3 has 10 residues. CDR1 SQVTM and CDR2 ANQGSEA come from the germline V gene. The V end was cut by 6 bases, the J end by 2 bases, with 4 bases between. The CDR3 DNA is TGCAGCGTCGGAAACACTGAAGCTTTCTTT. Its translation is CSVGNTEAFF.

The chain has TRBV6-6 and TRBJ2-1; the match to TRBD1 covers 9 bases. The CDR3 runs to 12 residues. The germline V gene has CDR1 MNHNY and CDR2 SVGAGI (reference sequence). The J segment lost 9 bases and the V segment lost 5 bases, leaving 2 bases of the junction unmatched. In nucleotides, the CDR3 is TGTGCCAGCAGTACAGGGGGCACTGAGCAGTTCTTC. Its translation is CASSTGGTEQFF.

This clonotype was recorded only once. V and J are TRBV20-1 and TRBJ2-5, with 8 bases lining up with TRBD2. Germline V gene data show CDR1 as DFQATT and CDR2 as SNEGSKA (reference sequence). V shed 3 bases and J 4 bases; nucleotides not matched to a gene: 4. CDR3 size: 13 residues. CDR3 region: CSASPRGGETQYF. CDR3 DNA sequence: TGCAGTGCTAGCCCCCGGGGGGGAGAGACCCAGTACTTC.

This chain joins TRBV19 and TRBJ2-1; 8 bases are a match to TRBD1. The V and J ends lost 7 bases and 8 bases, in that order; junction bases with no gene match: 16. Germline V gene sequence: CDR1 LNHDA, CDR2 SQIVND (reference sequence). The CDR3 is 16 amino acids. The CDR3 coding sequence is TGTGCCAGTAATACACTAGGGACAGGATTTTCCGATGAGCAGTTCTTC. This codes for CASNTLGTGFSDEQFF.

The rearrangement uses TRBV20-1 and TRBJ2-7; D not resolved. This CDR3 is built from 13 residues. In germline, CDR1 is DFQATT, CDR2 SNEGSKA (reference sequence). With 0 bases removed from V and 3 bases from J, the gap between germline ends came to 9 bases. CDR3 region: CSARDQDSYEQYF. CDR3 in DNA: TGCAGTGCTAGAGATCAAGATAGCTACGAGCAGTACTTC.

The chain carries TRBV9 and TRBJ2-7; 7 bases agree with TRBD1. From germline, CDR1 is SGDLS and CDR2 YYNGEE. The ends lost 0 bases at V and 4 bases at J; junction bases unmatched: 4. This CDR3 comprises 14 residues. Here the CDR3 reads CASSVGGGRYEQYF. CDR3 sequence (DNA): TGTGCCAGCAGCGTAGGAGGGGGCCGGTACGAGCAGTACTTC.

The rearrangement uses TRBV20-1 and TRBJ2-1; D not certain. The CDR3 totals 13 residues. Trimming took 3 bases from V and 2 from J, leaving 8 bases between them. The germline V gene encodes CDR1 DFQATT and CDR2 SNEGSKA (reference sequence). CDR3 nucleotide sequence: TGCAGTGCTAGGACCACCACCTACAATGAGCAGTTCTTC. It codes for CSARTTTYNEQFF.

The chain has TRBV5-4 and TRBJ1-2, with no clear D. The CDR3 sequence is 15 residues long. Germline CDR1 is SGHNT and CDR2 is YYREEE (reference sequence). The V gene lost 1 base and the J gene lost 6 bases, with 16 bases spanning the gap. The CDR3 spells CASSLSGLREDGYTF. CDR3 bases: TGTGCCAGCAGCTTGTCAGGACTTCGTGAGGATGGCTACACCTTC.

V gene TRBV19 combines with J gene TRBJ2-5, with TRBD1 as a possible D gene (5 bases). The CDR3 runs 14 residues. V lost 5 bases and J 1 base, leaving 11 bases between the germline ends. From germline, CDR1 is LNHDA and CDR2 SQIVND (reference sequence). The CDR3, as DNA: TGTGCCAGTAGTGTGGACATGGCCCAAGAGACCCAGTACTTC. Amino acids: CASSVDMAQETQYF.

This chain's CDR3 is CASRADPLQETQYF. CDR3 coding DNA: TGTGCCAGCAGGGCCGACCCGTTACAAGAGACCCAGTACTTC. The chain recombines TRBV2 with TRBJ2-5; D gene unclear. The V gene's germline CDR1 is SNHLY and CDR2 FYNNEI. V was trimmed by 6 bases and J by 2 bases, leaving 13 bases between them. There are 14 residues in the CDR3.

The rearrangement joins TRBV6-6 to TRBJ1-2; 7 bases are shared with TRBD1. Germline V gene lookup returns CDR1 MNHNY and CDR2 SVGAGI (reference sequence). J was trimmed by 3 bases and V by 6 bases; bases with no gene match: 7. This CDR3 has 14 amino acids. The CDR3 is CASSPTGTDYGYTF. CDR3 in DNA: TGTGCCAGCAGCCCAACCGGGACAGACTATGGCTACACCTTC.

This chain uses TRBV20-1 with TRBJ2-1; D possibly corresponds to TRBD2 (5 bases). The CDR3 spans 14 residues. Trimming removed 6 bases at V and 6 bases at J, with 18 bases between. The germline V gene has CDR1 DFQATT and CDR2 SNEGSKA (reference sequence). CDR3 nucleotide sequence: TGCAGTGCCTCCGGCGGGTCCCAGATCAATGAGCAGTTCTTC. Protein: CSASGGSQINEQFF.

The count of this clonotype is one. The V call is TRBV7-9, the J call TRBJ1-1, with 10 bases that match TRBD1. J lost 6 bases, V lost 6 bases, and 7 bases had no gene match. The CDR3 covers 14 residues. CDR1 and CDR2 (germline): SEHNR, FQNEAQ (reference sequence). CDR3 bases: TGTGCCAGCAGTTCGGACAGGGGGTTTCCTGAAGCTTTCTTT. This translates into CASSSDRGFPEAFF.